This is a list of T cell receptor beta chains from one sample in a study of Ad26.COV2.S vaccination and SARS-CoV-2 variants. Some clones are missing from TCRdb's copy, which holds only in-frame ones; the method was immunoSEQ multiplex PCR. Among about 680,000 clones listed, 89% were seen once. This specimen was peripheral blood, taken in a trial of Ad26.COV2.S vaccine versus placebo. Receptor source: a person aged 18-65 years who received the Ad26.COV2.S COVID-19 vaccine or a placebo. Both conserved end residues are part of each CDR3. A D gene is named only where the DNA matches it firmly.

j_call d_call cdr3_length v_call cdr3_aa
TRBJ1-1 TRBD1 14 TRBV9 CASSAGTGVGEAFF
TRBJ2-5 . 10 TRBV2 CASTGKAQYF
TRBJ2-3 . 13 TRBV30 CAWTGRSTDTQYF
TRBJ1-3 . 13 TRBV19 CASGRGSGNTIYF
TRBJ1-2 . 16 TRBV24-1 CATSDSVGAGTTGYTF
TRBJ2-7 TRBD1 16 TRBV4-3 CASSHGTGVVSYEQYF
TRBJ2-1 . 13 TRBV10-1 CARSWGLYNEQFF
TRBJ2-3 . 13 TRBV7-9 CASSGGVTDTQYF
TRBJ1-3 . 12 TRBV5-1 CAALVTGNTIYF
TRBJ2-7 TRBD1 15 TRBV6-2/TRBV6-3 CASSRAGTGSYEQYF
TRBJ2-5 TRBD1 16 TRBV6-9 CASSYSRATGKETQYF
TRBJ1-2 TRBD1 17 TRBV6-2/TRBV6-3 CASSYLQLTGTDYGYTF
TRBJ2-7 . 15 TRBV11-2 CASSSPSGDTYEQYF
TRBJ2-5 TRBD2 15 TRBV3-1/TRBV3-2 CASSQSHGGAETQYF
TRBJ2-3 . 13 TRBV7-3 CASSPQRADTQYF
TRBJ1-2 TRBD1 14 TRBV6-5 CASSMDRGWYGYTF
TRBJ2-5 . 18 TRBV21-1 CASSNLVWREEQQETQYF
TRBJ2-7 TRBD1 15 TRBV11-2 CASSLRDSLSYEQYF
TRBJ1-2 . 14 TRBV7-9 CASSLDRVFYGYTF
TRBJ2-3 . 14 TRBV6-4 CASSVGGFTDTQYF
TRBJ2-7 . 13 TRBV7-9 CASSLAGTYEQYF
TRBJ2-5 TRBD2 14 TRBV5-5 CASSLGLAQETQYF
TRBJ1-1 . 14 TRBV9 CASSVVVENTEAFF
TRBJ1-5 . 14 TRBV19 CASSRGMGHQPQHF
TRBJ2-7 TRBD1 13 TRBV12-5 CASGSGTGHEQYF
TRBJ2-2 TRBD2 15 TRBV7-2 CASSSSGPNTGELFF
TRBJ2-5 . 14 TRBV15 CATSPPHLQETQYF
TRBJ2-7 . 12 TRBV29-1 CSVGLTSYEQYF
TRBJ2-1 . 16 TRBV11-3 CASSLRGVSSYNEQFF